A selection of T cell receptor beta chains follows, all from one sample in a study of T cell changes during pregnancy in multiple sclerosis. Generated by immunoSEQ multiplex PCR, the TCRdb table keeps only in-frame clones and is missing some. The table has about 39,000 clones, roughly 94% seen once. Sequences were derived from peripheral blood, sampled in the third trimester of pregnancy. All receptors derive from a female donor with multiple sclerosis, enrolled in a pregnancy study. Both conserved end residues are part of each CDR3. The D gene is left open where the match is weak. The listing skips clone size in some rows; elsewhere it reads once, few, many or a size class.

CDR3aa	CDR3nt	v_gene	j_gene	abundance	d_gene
CASRPTAVGGNTIYF	TGTGCCAGTAGACCTACGGCGGTTGGTGGAAACACCATATATTTT	TRBV19	TRBJ1-3	-	-
CASSVEVAPHQPQHF	TGTGCCAGCAGCGTAGAGGTAGCACCGCATCAGCCCCAGCATTTT	TRBV9	TRBJ1-5	-	-
CASRLGGPFDTQYF	TGTGCCAGTAGACTAGGGGGCCCCTTCGATACGCAGTATTTT	TRBV19	TRBJ2-3	once	TRBD1
CASSLLAGVAYNEQFF	TGTGCCAGCAGCTTATTAGCGGGAGTCGCCTACAATGAGCAGTTCTTC	TRBV7-3	TRBJ2-1	-	TRBD2
CATSRASSRGQFF	TGTGCCACCAGCAGAGCCTCGTCCCGAGGGCAGTTCTTC	TRBV15	TRBJ2-1	-	-
CAWSVRGSRGNQPQHF	TGTGCCTGGAGTGTACGGGGAAGCCGCGGCAATCAGCCCCAGCATTTT	TRBV30	TRBJ1-5	-	-
CASRAITGVGTEAFF	TGTGCCAGCAGGGCCATTACAGGGGTAGGGACTGAAGCTTTCTTT	TRBV28	TRBJ1-1	-	TRBD1
CASSPWGGAFF	TGTGCCAGCAGCCCATGGGGGGGAGCTTTCTTT	TRBV9	TRBJ1-1	-	-
CAISESTSGGRTDTQYF	TGTGCCATCAGTGAGTCGACTAGCGGGGGCCGCACAGATACGCAGTATTTT	TRBV10-3	TRBJ2-3	-	TRBD2
CASSKPGQTYNYGYTF	TGTGCCAGCAGCAAACCCGGACAGACTTATAACTATGGCTACACCTTC	TRBV7-9	TRBJ1-2	-	-
CASKSPQGPYEQYF	TGTGCCAGTAAATCCCCCCAGGGGCCCTACGAGCAGTACTTC	TRBV19	TRBJ2-7	-	-
CASSRQGKNSPLHF	TGTGCCAGTAGTAGACAGGGGAAGAATTCACCCCTCCACTTT	TRBV19	TRBJ1-6	-	TRBD1
CASSLGGYGEAFF	TGTGCCAGCAGCTTAGGAGGGTATGGGGAAGCTTTCTTT	TRBV7-2	TRBJ1-1	once	-
CASSSPWEGNADTQYF	TGTGCCAGCAGTTCACCCTGGGAGGGAAACGCAGATACGCAGTATTTT	TRBV27	TRBJ2-3	-	TRBD2
CASSYWELAGTGELFF	TGTGCTAGCAGTTATTGGGAACTAGCCGGGACCGGGGAGCTGTTTTTT	TRBV6-5	TRBJ2-2	-	-
CASSVWGGYQETQYF	TGTGCCAGCAGCGTATGGGGAGGATACCAAGAGACCCAGTACTTC	TRBV9	TRBJ2-5	-	-
CASSLTSGNTGELFF	TGCGCCAGCAGCTTGACTAGCGGGAACACCGGGGAGCTGTTTTTT	TRBV5-1	TRBJ2-2	-	TRBD2
CASKGDRVHEQYF	TGTGCCAGCAAAGGGGACAGGGTCCACGAGCAGTACTTC	TRBV25-1	TRBJ2-7	-	TRBD1
CASMVTRNNQPQHF	TGTGCCAGCATGGTGACTAGAAACAATCAGCCCCAGCATTTT	TRBV2	TRBJ1-5	-	-
CASGTGGLETQYF	TGTGCCAGCGGGACAGGGGGCCTGGAGACCCAGTACTTC	TRBV28	TRBJ2-5	-	TRBD1
CASSQDMARVGMNTEAFF	TGTGCCAGCAGCCAAGATATGGCGAGGGTTGGGATGAACACTGAAGCTTTCTTT	TRBV14	TRBJ1-1	once	-
CASSGSTGGTGELFF	TGCGCCAGTAGCGGGTCTACCGGGGGCACCGGGGAGCTGTTTTTT	TRBV19	TRBJ2-2	-	TRBD2
CASSGGLQETQYF	TGTGCCAGCAGCGGGGGACTGCAAGAGACCCAGTACTTC	TRBV11-2	TRBJ2-5	-	-
CASSYLTGDDDEQYF	TGTGCCAGCAGCTACCTGACAGGGGACGACGACGAGCAGTACTTC	TRBV5-8	TRBJ2-7	-	TRBD1
CASSSGNGNTEAFF	TGCGCCAGCAGCTCAGGGAACGGGAACACTGAAGCTTTCTTT	TRBV4-1	TRBJ1-1	-	-
CASSLVGRDGHGYTF	TGCGCCAGCAGCTTGGTGGGGAGGGATGGTCATGGCTACACCTTC	TRBV5-1	TRBJ1-2	-	-
CASSPVDRGGNTEAFF	TGTGCCAGCTCACCCGTGGACAGGGGGGGAAACACTGAAGCTTTCTTT	TRBV18	TRBJ1-1	once	TRBD1
CTSSQDPLPSGGANSYNEQFF	TGCACCAGCAGCCAAGATCCATTACCTAGCGGGGGGGCTAATTCCTACAATGAGCAGTTCTTC	TRBV1	TRBJ2-1	few	-
CASSQGALTVYNEQFF	TGCGCCAGCAGCCAAGGGGCGCTAACAGTCTACAATGAGCAGTTCTTC	TRBV4-1	TRBJ2-1	-	-